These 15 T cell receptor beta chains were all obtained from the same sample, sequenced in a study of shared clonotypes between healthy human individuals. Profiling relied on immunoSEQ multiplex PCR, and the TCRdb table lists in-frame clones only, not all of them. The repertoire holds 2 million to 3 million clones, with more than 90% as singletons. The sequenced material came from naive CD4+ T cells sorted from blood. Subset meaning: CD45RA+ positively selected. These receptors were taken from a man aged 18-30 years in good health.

CDR3 residues: CASSTAFRDTQYF. As DNA, the CDR3 is TGTGCCAGCAGTACAGCTTTCAGGGATACGCAGTATTTT. J is TRBJ2-3 and V is TRBV6-6; D not certain. The CDR3 runs to 13 residues. Trimming stripped 5 bases from V and 6 bases from J, with 12 bases between. Germline V gene data show CDR1 as MNHNY and CDR2 as SVGAGI (reference sequence).

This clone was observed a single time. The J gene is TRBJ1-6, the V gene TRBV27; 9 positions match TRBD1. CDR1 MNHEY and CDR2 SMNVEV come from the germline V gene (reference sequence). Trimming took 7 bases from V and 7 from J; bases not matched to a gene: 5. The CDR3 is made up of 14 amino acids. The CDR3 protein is CASTRTGENSPLHF. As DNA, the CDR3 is TGTGCCAGCACCAGGACAGGGGAAAATTCACCCCTCCACTTT.

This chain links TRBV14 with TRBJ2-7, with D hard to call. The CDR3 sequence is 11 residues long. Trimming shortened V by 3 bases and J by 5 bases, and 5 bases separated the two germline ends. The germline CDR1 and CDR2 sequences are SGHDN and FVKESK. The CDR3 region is CASSQLDEQYF. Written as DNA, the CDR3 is TGTGCCAGCAGCCAGCTCGACGAGCAGTACTTC.

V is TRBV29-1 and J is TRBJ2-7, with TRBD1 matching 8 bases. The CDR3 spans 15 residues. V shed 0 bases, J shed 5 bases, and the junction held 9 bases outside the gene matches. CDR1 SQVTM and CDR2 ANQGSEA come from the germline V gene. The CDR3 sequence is CSVEDLYGQGNEQYF. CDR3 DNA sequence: TGCAGCGTTGAAGATCTGTACGGACAGGGCAACGAGCAGTACTTC.

The CDR3 region is CASNPPGPSRNSPLHF. The CDR3 nucleotides read TGTGCCAGCAATCCCCCAGGGCCCTCTCGGAATTCACCCCTCCACTTT. The chain recombines TRBV28 with TRBJ1-6; tentative D call: TRBD1 (5 bases). The CDR3 contains 16 residues. V shed 7 bases and J shed 7 bases, with 20 bases lying between them. Germline assignment: CDR1 MDHEN and CDR2 SYDVKM.

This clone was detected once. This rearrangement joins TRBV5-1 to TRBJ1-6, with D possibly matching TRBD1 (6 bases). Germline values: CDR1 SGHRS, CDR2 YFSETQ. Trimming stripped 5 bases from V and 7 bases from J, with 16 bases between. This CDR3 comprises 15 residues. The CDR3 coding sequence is TGCGCCAGCAGGGACCTACAGGGTGGGAATTCACCCCTCCACTTT. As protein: CASRDLQGGNSPLHF.

In nucleotides, the CDR3 is TGTGCCAGCACCGACAAGTCGGGGGACGAGCAGTACTTC. Its translation is CASTDKSGDEQYF. The chain recombines TRBV5-6 with TRBJ2-7; D perhaps matches TRBD2 (6 bases). The CDR3 contains 13 residues. Trimming cost V 6 bases and J 5 bases, with 15 bases left between them. Germline CDR1 reads SGHDT; CDR2 reads YYEEEE.

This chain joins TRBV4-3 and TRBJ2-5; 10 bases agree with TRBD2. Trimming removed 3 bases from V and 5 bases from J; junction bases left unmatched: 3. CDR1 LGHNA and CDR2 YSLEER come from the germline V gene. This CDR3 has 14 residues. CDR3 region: CASSQSGRGETQYF. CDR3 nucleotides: TGCGCCAGCAGCCAGAGCGGGAGGGGCGAGACCCAGTACTTC.

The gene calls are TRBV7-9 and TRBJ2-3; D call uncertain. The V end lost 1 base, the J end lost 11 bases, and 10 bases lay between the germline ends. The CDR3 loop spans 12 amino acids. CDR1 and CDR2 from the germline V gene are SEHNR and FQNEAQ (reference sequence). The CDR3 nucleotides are TGTGCCAGCAGCTTAGGAGTCCGAGAGCAGTATTTT. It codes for CASSLGVREQYF.

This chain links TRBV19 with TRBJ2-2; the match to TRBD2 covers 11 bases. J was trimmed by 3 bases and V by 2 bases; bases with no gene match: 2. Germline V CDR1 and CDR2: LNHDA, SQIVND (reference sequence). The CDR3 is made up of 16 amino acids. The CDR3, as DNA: TGTGCCAGTAGTATACGGACTAGCGGGTACACCGGGGAGCTGTTTTTT. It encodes CASSIRTSGYTGELFF.

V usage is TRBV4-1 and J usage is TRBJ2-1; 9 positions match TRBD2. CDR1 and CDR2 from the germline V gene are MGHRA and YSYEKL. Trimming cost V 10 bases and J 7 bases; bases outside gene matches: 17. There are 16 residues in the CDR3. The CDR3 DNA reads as TGCGCCACTCAACTTATGCAGGGCCTAGCGGGAAATGAGCAGTTCTTC. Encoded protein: CATQLMQGLAGNEQFF.

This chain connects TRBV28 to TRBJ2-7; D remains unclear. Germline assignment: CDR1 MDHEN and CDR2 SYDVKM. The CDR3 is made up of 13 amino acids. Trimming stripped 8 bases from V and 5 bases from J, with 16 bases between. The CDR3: CASHLGGLDEQYF. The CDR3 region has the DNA TGTGCCAGCCACCTGGGCGGTCTGGACGAGCAGTACTTC. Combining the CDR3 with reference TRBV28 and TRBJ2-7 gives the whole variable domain DVKVTQSSRYLVKRTGEKVFLECVQDMDHENMFWYRQDPGLGLRLIYFSYDVKMKEKGDIPEGYSVSREKKERFSLILESASTNQTSMYLCASHLGGLDEQYFGPGTRLTVT.

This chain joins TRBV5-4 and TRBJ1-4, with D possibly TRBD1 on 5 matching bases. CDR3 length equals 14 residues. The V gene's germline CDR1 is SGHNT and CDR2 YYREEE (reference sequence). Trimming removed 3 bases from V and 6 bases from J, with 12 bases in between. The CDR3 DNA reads TGTGCCAGCAGCTGGGGGGGTAGCGATGAAAAACTGTTTTTT. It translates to CASSWGGSDEKLFF.

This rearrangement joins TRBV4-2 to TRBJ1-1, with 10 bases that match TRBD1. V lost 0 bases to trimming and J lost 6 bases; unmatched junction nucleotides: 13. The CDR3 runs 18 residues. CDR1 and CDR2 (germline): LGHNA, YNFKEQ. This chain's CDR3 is CASSQDLTGGGKAPEAFF. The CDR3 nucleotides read TGTGCCAGCAGCCAAGATCTGACAGGGGGCGGAAAGGCTCCTGAAGCTTTCTTT.

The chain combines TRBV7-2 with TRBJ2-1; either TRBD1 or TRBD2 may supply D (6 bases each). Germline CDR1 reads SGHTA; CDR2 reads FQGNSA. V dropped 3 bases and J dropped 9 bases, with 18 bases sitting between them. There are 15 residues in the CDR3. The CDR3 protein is CASSFLGTRGGEQFF. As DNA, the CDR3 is TGTGCCAGCAGCTTCCTAGGGACTCGAGGGGGTGAGCAGTTCTTC.